Given below is one TCR beta chain in context. Its specificity is not known. The PCR employed 60 Vbeta primers together with 13 Jbeta primers. Produced via immunoSEQ multiplex PCR; TCRdb's table is partial and in-frame only. The profile shows under 35,000 clones, roughly 44% of them singletons. The sample comes from a study of cytomegalovirus exposure and HLA in healthy donors. Study-wide results and caveats: Roughly uniform sequencing depth across donors was assumed, possibly incorrectly. The study flagged fewer than 200 TCR beta chains as cytomegalovirus-associated.

The CDR3 is made up of 15 amino acids. The germline V gene encodes CDR1 SGHVS and CDR2 FNYEAQ. Trimming took off 0 bases at V and 3 bases at J, with 9 bases between the two ends. The receptor was derived from a woman between 50 and 59 years old in good health and CMV-seronegative. The sequenced material came from PBMCs. The rearrangement uses TRBV7-6 and TRBJ2-1; the D is unclear. CDR3 nucleotide sequence: TGTGCCAGCAGCTTAGCATTGGGCGTCTACAATGAGCAGTTCTTC. Translated: CASSLALGVYNEQFF.